A selection of T cell receptor beta chains follows, all from one sample in a study of T cell responses to AZD1222 COVID-19 vaccine. Using immunoSEQ multiplex PCR, the repertoire was profiled, and TCRdb retains in-frame clones only, with some absent. Here the sample spans some 120,000 clones, around nine tenths being singletons. The source was peripheral blood, collected on day 0 of AZD1222 vaccination. The receptors originated from an adult in good health. Both conserved end residues are part of each CDR3. D genes are given only for firm matches. Not every row has a clone size; where given, it reads once, few, many or a size class.

j_gene	d_gene	abundance	v_gene	CDR3aa	CDR3nt
TRBJ2-1	NA	NA	TRBV27	CASSLGGSSYNEQFF	TGTGCCAGCAGTTTAGGGGGAAGCTCCTACAATGAGCAGTTCTTC
TRBJ1-2	NA	NA	TRBV5-1	CASSLGAGQSYGYTF	TGCGCCAGCAGCTTGGGGGCAGGGCAATCCTATGGCTACACCTTC
TRBJ1-1	NA	NA	TRBV19	CASSIDFSATGPTEAFF	TGTGCCAGTAGTATAGATTTCTCGGCGACCGGGCCCACTGAAGCTTTCTTT
TRBJ1-1	NA	NA	TRBV6-2/TRBV6-3	CASSTISSLLNTEAFF	TGTGCCAGCAGCACCATCAGCTCACTCTTGAACACTGAAGCTTTCTTT
TRBJ2-5	NA	NA	TRBV9	CASSWGGTPGPTQYF	TGTGCCAGCAGTTGGGGGGGGACACCTGGACCGACCCAGTACTTC
TRBJ1-4	NA	NA	TRBV5-4	CASSLRDTNEKLFF	TGTGCCAGCAGCCTCAGGGACACTAATGAAAAACTGTTTTTT
TRBJ2-7	TRBD1	NA	TRBV4-1	CASSRQPGTGGDWVYEQYF	TGCGCCAGCAGCCGACAACCCGGGACAGGGGGAGACTGGGTCTACGAGCAGTACTTC
TRBJ2-5	NA	NA	TRBV30	CAWSVAQGSTQYF	TGTGCCTGGAGTGTTGCTCAGGGGAGTACCCAGTACTTC
TRBJ1-2	NA	NA	TRBV5-6	CASSRRDGWKYGYTF	TGTGCCAGCAGCCGGAGGGACGGATGGAAGTATGGCTACACCTTC
TRBJ2-7	TRBD2	NA	TRBV4-3	CASSQGRAGDYEQYF	TGCGCCAGCAGCCAAGGAAGAGCGGGAGACTACGAGCAGTACTTC
TRBJ2-7	NA	once	TRBV18	CASSPSAVEQYF	TGTGCCAGCTCACCATCCGCAGTCGAGCAGTACTTC
TRBJ1-6	TRBD1	NA	TRBV27	CASSDRDRSPLHF	TGTGCCAGCAGCGACAGGGATAGATCACCCCTCCACTTT
TRBJ2-7	TRBD1	NA	TRBV19	CASKLTGGSNEQYF	TGTGCCAGTAAGTTGACAGGGGGCTCCAACGAGCAGTACTTC
TRBJ1-3	NA	NA	TRBV4-2	CASSQDPQGNSGNTIYF	TGTGCCAGCAGCCAAGACCCCCAGGGCAACTCTGGAAACACCATATATTTT
TRBJ1-4	NA	NA	TRBV7-6	CASSLELGLTNEKLFF	TGTGCCAGCAGCTTAGAATTGGGTTTGACTAATGAAAAACTGTTTTTT
TRBJ1-2	NA	NA	TRBV4-3	CASSQEVRVANYGYTF	TGCGCCAGCAGCCAAGAGGTGAGGGTAGCTAACTATGGCTACACCTTC
TRBJ2-3	NA	NA	TRBV27	CASSPDLGLGDTQYF	TGTGCCAGCAGTCCGGACCTAGGATTGGGAGATACGCAGTATTTT
TRBJ2-3	NA	NA	TRBV30	CAWLIYDGRVKGRGTDTQYF	TGTGCCTGGCTAATCTACGATGGGCGGGTAAAGGGACGTGGGACAGATACGCAGTATTTT
TRBJ2-3	TRBD1	NA	TRBV7-2	CASSGQGTDTQYF	TGTGCCAGCAGCGGACAGGGAACAGATACGCAGTATTTT
TRBJ2-2	NA	NA	TRBV11-2	CASSLSVTGELFF	TGTGCCAGCAGCCTTAGCGTAACCGGGGAGCTGTTTTTT
TRBJ1-5	NA	NA	TRBV18	CASSPPGWQANQPQHF	TGTGCCAGCTCACCACCGGGCTGGCAGGCTAATCAGCCCCAGCATTTT
TRBJ2-3	TRBD1	NA	TRBV6-1	CASSEARGQGADTQYF	TGTGCCAGCAGTGAAGCAAGGGGACAGGGCGCAGATACGCAGTATTTT
TRBJ2-5	NA	NA	TRBV11-2	CASSLFGGGSQYF	TGTGCCAGCAGCTTATTTGGAGGCGGGTCCCAGTACTTC
TRBJ2-7	TRBD1	NA	TRBV6-1	CASSEGSGGYEQYF	TGTGCCAGCAGTGAAGGTTCAGGGGGCTACGAGCAGTACTTC
TRBJ2-6	NA	NA	TRBV5-1	CASRLDRAANVLTF	TGCGCCAGCCGTCTCGACCGAGCCGCCAACGTCCTGACTTTC
TRBJ2-1	NA	NA	TRBV9	CASSVGQPLNEQFF	TGTGCCAGCAGCGTAGGACAGCCCTTGAATGAGCAGTTCTTC
TRBJ1-6	TRBD1	NA	TRBV5-1	CASSLFPGQSGGPLHF	TGCGCCAGCAGCCTGTTCCCGGGACAGTCCGGAGGACCCCTCCACTTT
TRBJ1-1	NA	NA	TRBV4-1	CASSPKKGRDAEAFF	TGCGCCAGCAGCCCTAAAAAGGGCAGGGACGCTGAAGCTTTCTTT
TRBJ2-7	NA	NA	TRBV7-2	CASSLVRGEQYF	TGTGCCAGCAGCCTCGTGCGAGGGGAGCAGTACTTC
TRBJ1-5	NA	NA	TRBV2	CASGRSSAQHF	TGTGCCAGCGGGCGTTCCTCGGCCCAGCATTTT
TRBJ2-4	NA	NA	TRBV7-2	CASSYPVQGFIAKNIQYF	TGTGCCAGCAGCTACCCGGTACAGGGATTTATAGCCAAAAACATTCAGTACTTC
TRBJ2-7	NA	NA	TRBV6-5	CASADLYEQYF	TGTGCCAGCGCCGACCTCTACGAGCAGTACTTC
TRBJ2-5	NA	NA	TRBV10-1	CASSSHPRAQYF	TGCGCCAGCAGTTCCCATCCCCGGGCCCAGTACTTC
TRBJ1-6	NA	NA	TRBV5-5	CASSATLGGWTYNSPLHF	TGTGCCAGCAGCGCGACTCTGGGAGGGTGGACCTATAATTCACCCCTCCACTTT
TRBJ2-7	NA	NA	TRBV2	CASSFNREEYF	TGTGCCAGCAGCTTCAACAGGGAGGAGTACTTC
TRBJ1-2	NA	NA	TRBV29-1	CSVEGREADGYTF	TGCAGCGTTGAGGGCAGGGAAGCGGATGGCTACACCTTC
TRBJ2-2	TRBD2	few	TRBV5-6	CASSKAGGRTGELFF	TGTGCCAGCAGCAAAGCGGGGGGCCGCACCGGGGAGCTGTTTTTT
TRBJ2-7	TRBD2	NA	TRBV20-1	CSAPGGYEQYF	TGCAGTGCCCCGGGGGGCTACGAGCAGTACTTC
TRBJ2-2	NA	once	TRBV14	CASSLDRRNTGELFF	TGTGCCAGCAGCCTAGACAGGAGGAACACCGGGGAGCTGTTTTTT